This is a list of T cell receptor beta chains from one sample in a study of early T cells in non-severe SARS-CoV-2 infection. TCRdb ran MiXCR on the 5' RACE reads and lists one entry per CDR3 protein. The repertoire holds about 52,000 distinct CDR3 sequences, with 9.5% to 11% as singletons. The sequenced sample consisted of whole blood. These receptors came from an adult who was a healthcare worker with PCR-confirmed SARS-CoV-2 infection or an uninfected control (not recorded which). Both conserved end residues are part of each CDR3. Fields, in order: clone size, D gene, V gene, J gene, CDR3 DNA, CDR3 protein. The D gene is left open where the match is weak. Where a row states a size, it is once, few, many or the class of an expanded clone; other rows omit it.

clone_size: few; d_call: TRBD1; v_call: TRBV29-1; j_call: TRBJ2-7; cdr3_nt: TGCAGCGTTGTCGGACGGGACAGCACCTACGAGCAGTACTTC; cdr3_aa: CSVVGRDSTYEQYF
clone_size: few; d_call: NA; v_call: TRBV6-5; j_call: TRBJ1-6; cdr3_nt: TGTGCCAGCAGTTACACCCCCGGCCGCAAGAATTCACCCCTCCACTTT; cdr3_aa: CASSYTPGRKNSPLHF
clone_size: once; d_call: TRBD2; v_call: TRBV7-9; j_call: TRBJ2-1; cdr3_nt: TGTGCCAGCAGCGGGAGGGCCCAGTTCTTC; cdr3_aa: CASSGRAQFF
clone_size: few; d_call: NA; v_call: TRBV29-1; j_call: TRBJ2-4; cdr3_nt: TGCAGCGCTACCCCCGCAGGGGAGGACATTCAGTACTTC; cdr3_aa: CSATPAGEDIQYF
clone_size: many; d_call: NA; v_call: TRBV4-2; j_call: TRBJ1-5; cdr3_nt: TGTGCCAGCAGCCAAGTTGGTGAAGGGACTCAGCCCCAGCATTTT; cdr3_aa: CASSQVGEGTQPQHF
clone_size: many; d_call: NA; v_call: TRBV7-2; j_call: TRBJ2-3; cdr3_nt: TGTGCCAGCACCTCCCGGGATACGCAGTATTTT; cdr3_aa: CASTSRDTQYF
clone_size: NA; d_call: NA; v_call: TRBV7-9; j_call: TRBJ1-2; cdr3_nt: TGTGCCAGCAGCTCGCAATCCTATGGCTACACCTTC; cdr3_aa: CASSSQSYGYTF
clone_size: many; d_call: NA; v_call: TRBV6-2/TRBV6-3; j_call: TRBJ1-1; cdr3_nt: TGTGCCAGCAGTTTCGGTTACGGGAACACTGAAGCTTTCTTT; cdr3_aa: CASSFGYGNTEAFF
clone_size: many; d_call: NA; v_call: TRBV7-9; j_call: TRBJ2-5; cdr3_nt: TGTGCCAGCAGCTTCGACAGCCAAGAGACCCAGTACTTC; cdr3_aa: CASSFDSQETQYF
clone_size: NA; d_call: TRBD1; v_call: TRBV30; j_call: TRBJ1-1; cdr3_nt: TGTGCCAGTCTGACGGACAGGGGGAACACTGAAGCTTTCTTT; cdr3_aa: CASLTDRGNTEAFF
clone_size: few; d_call: TRBD1; v_call: TRBV20-1; j_call: TRBJ1-6; cdr3_nt: TGCAGTGCTTTTCAAGGGGGCGCGGATTCACCCCTCCACTTT; cdr3_aa: CSAFQGGADSPLHF
clone_size: few; d_call: NA; v_call: TRBV25-1; j_call: TRBJ2-7; cdr3_nt: TGTGCCAGCAGTGAATACGAGGGGAGTTACGAGCAGTACTTC; cdr3_aa: CASSEYEGSYEQYF
clone_size: many; d_call: NA; v_call: TRBV5-5; j_call: TRBJ2-4; cdr3_nt: TGTGCCAGCAGCTTGGTGGTGACCCTAAACATTCAGTACTTC; cdr3_aa: CASSLVVTLNIQYF
clone_size: many; d_call: NA; v_call: TRBV3-2; j_call: TRBJ1-4; cdr3_nt: TGTGCCAGCAGCCAAGATCCTTTTTCAGGCAGGACTAATGAAAAACTGTTTTTT; cdr3_aa: CASSQDPFSGRTNEKLFF
clone_size: NA; d_call: TRBD2; v_call: TRBV5-5; j_call: TRBJ2-1; cdr3_nt: TGTGCCAGCAGCCAGAGACTAGCGGCAGACCTCTACAATGAGCAGTTCTTC; cdr3_aa: CASSQRLAADLYNEQFF
clone_size: many; d_call: TRBD2; v_call: TRBV5-4; j_call: TRBJ2-7; cdr3_nt: TGTGCCTCTATCGGGAGGGCTGGCGAGCAGTACTTC; cdr3_aa: CASIGRAGEQYF
clone_size: few; d_call: TRBD1; v_call: TRBV4-3; j_call: TRBJ1-5; cdr3_nt: TGCGCCAGCAGCCAGGGCCCTACGGGACAGGGTGATCAGCCCCAGCATTTT; cdr3_aa: CASSQGPTGQGDQPQHF
clone_size: many; d_call: TRBD1; v_call: TRBV7-3; j_call: TRBJ2-7; cdr3_nt: TGTGCCAGCAGCCCGGACAGGGGCCCAACGTACGAGCAGTACTTC; cdr3_aa: CASSPDRGPTYEQYF
clone_size: many; d_call: NA; v_call: TRBV6-2/TRBV6-3; j_call: TRBJ1-2; cdr3_nt: TGTGCCAGCAGGAGGGAGGCCTATGGCTACACCTTC; cdr3_aa: CASRREAYGYTF
clone_size: few; d_call: TRBD1; v_call: TRBV7-2; j_call: TRBJ1-1; cdr3_nt: TGTGCCAGCAGCTTAGACGGGACAGGGGTTGGTACTGAAGCTTTCTTT; cdr3_aa: CASSLDGTGVGTEAFF
clone_size: many; d_call: NA; v_call: TRBV7-2; j_call: TRBJ1-4; cdr3_nt: TGTGCCAGCAGCTTAGCCAGGGGATCAAATGAAAAACTGTTTTTT; cdr3_aa: CASSLARGSNEKLFF
clone_size: NA; d_call: NA; v_call: TRBV6-4; j_call: TRBJ2-2; cdr3_nt: TGTGCCAGCAGTCCGGGCCCCTGGGGCACCGGGGAGCTGTTTTTT; cdr3_aa: CASSPGPWGTGELFF
clone_size: many; d_call: TRBD2; v_call: TRBV7-2; j_call: TRBJ2-7; cdr3_nt: TGTGCCAGCAGCTTCGGGACTAGCGGGAGGGCCCTGTACTTC; cdr3_aa: CASSFGTSGRALYF
clone_size: NA; d_call: NA; v_call: TRBV6-2/TRBV6-3; j_call: TRBJ2-3; cdr3_nt: TGTGCCAGCAGTTACTTGGGGGATACGCAGTATTTT; cdr3_aa: CASSYLGDTQYF
clone_size: many; d_call: NA; v_call: TRBV5-1; j_call: TRBJ2-3; cdr3_nt: TGCGCCAGCAGCTTTGCGGGGATTAGCACAGATACGCAGTATTTT; cdr3_aa: CASSFAGISTDTQYF
clone_size: many; d_call: NA; v_call: TRBV5-1; j_call: TRBJ2-5; cdr3_nt: TGCGCCAGCCGAGAGACCCAGTACTTC; cdr3_aa: CASRETQYF
clone_size: few; d_call: NA; v_call: TRBV20-1; j_call: TRBJ2-5; cdr3_nt: TGCAGTGCTGGTATTGGACGGCAAGAGACCCAGTACTTC; cdr3_aa: CSAGIGRQETQYF
clone_size: NA; d_call: NA; v_call: TRBV4-3; j_call: TRBJ2-3; cdr3_nt: TGCGCCAGCAGCCAACAGCGAGGCAGCACAGATACGCAGTATTTT; cdr3_aa: CASSQQRGSTDTQYF
clone_size: NA; d_call: TRBD1; v_call: TRBV11-2; j_call: TRBJ1-4; cdr3_nt: TGTGCCAGCGGACTCGGACAGGGGGCAACTAATGAAAAACTGTTTTTT; cdr3_aa: CASGLGQGATNEKLFF
clone_size: NA; d_call: NA; v_call: TRBV9; j_call: TRBJ1-6; cdr3_nt: TGTGCCAGCAGCGCGACAGTGGACTCACCCCTCCACTTT; cdr3_aa: CASSATVDSPLHF